Shown below are 27 T cell receptor beta chains from a single sample sequenced in a study of T cells in Graves' hyperthyroidism and ophthalmopathy (dated by TCRdb to between 2019 and 2020). Receptors were amplified or captured by multiplex PCR. The instrument given in TCRdb is Illumina HiSeq 2000. Amplification of TCR beta CDR3 regions was carried out from RNA transcripts. For the first round of RT-PCR on the TCR CDR3, the HTBI primer set was used together with the Qiagen OneStep RT-PCR kit. TCRdb ran its own pipeline on the public reads, namely fastp trimming at Q25 and MiXCR clone calling, and kept in-frame beta chains. Each entry is one CDR3 protein sequence, shown with its most common DNA and genes. Recorded for this sample are 300,000 to 450,000 distinct CDR3 sequences; more than 12% of them occurred a single time. Jointly, the top ten make up roughly a fifth of the sample. The sequencing input was blood. The receptors were sampled from a woman aged 25 to 45 with Graves' ophthalmopathy.

This clonotype was observed a handful of times. The chain carries TRBV19 and TRBJ2-3, with D perhaps matching TRBD1 or TRBD2 (5 bases each). Trimming removed 10 bases at V and 0 bases at J, with 14 bases between. CDR1 and CDR2 from the germline V gene are LNHDA and SQIVND (reference sequence). The CDR3 sequence is 14 residues long. DNA for the CDR3: TGTGCCACTAACCGGGGCCCTAGCACAGATACGCAGTATTTT. It is translated as CATNRGPSTDTQYF.

This clonotype was detected ten times or more. This chain uses TRBV20-1 with TRBJ1-5, with TRBD1 as a possible D gene (5 bases). The CDR3 is made up of 15 amino acids. In germline, CDR1 is DFQATT, CDR2 SNEGSKA (reference sequence). V lost 3 bases, J lost 5 bases, and 17 bases lay in between. CDR3 region: CSASKSQGRDQPQHF. The CDR3 DNA follows: TGCAGTGCTAGTAAGTCTCAGGGAAGGGATCAGCCCCAGCATTTT.

This clonotype was recorded many times. The genes are TRBV20-1 and TRBJ1-1; D gene ambiguous. Germline V gene sequence: CDR1 DFQATT, CDR2 SNEGSKA (reference sequence). V was pared by 3 bases and J by 1 base, with 6 bases between. The CDR3 extends over 12 amino acids. The chain's CDR3 is CSASFWNTEAFF. CDR3 nucleotides: TGCAGTGCTAGTTTCTGGAACACTGAAGCTTTCTTT.

The chain employs TRBV20-1 and TRBJ2-2; D unresolved. V was cut by 0 bases and J by 1 base, with 12 bases left in between. This CDR3 has 16 amino acids. Germline-derived CDR1 and CDR2 are DFQATT and SNEGSKA (reference sequence). The DNA of the CDR3 is TGCAGTGCTAGAGATGAGGTTGGCGGGAACACCGGGGAGCTGTTTTTT. The encoded protein is CSARDEVGGNTGELFF.

This clonotype has ten or more counts. The gene calls are TRBV2 and TRBJ2-3; 7 bases are a match to TRBD2. Germline-derived CDR1 and CDR2 are SNHLY and FYNNEI. The CDR3 sequence is 17 residues long. The V and J ends lost 7 bases and 0 bases, in that order; junction bases with no gene match: 13. The CDR3 sequence: CASMGEGRPSSTDTQYF. The DNA for the CDR3 is TGTGCCAGCATGGGGGAGGGACGTCCATCTAGCACAGATACGCAGTATTTT.

The J gene is TRBJ2-1, the V gene TRBV9, with D uncertain. Germline V gives CDR1 SGDLS, CDR2 YYNGEE. Trimming took 3 bases from V and 12 from J, leaving 10 bases between them. The CDR3 spans 11 residues. CDR3 DNA sequence: TGTGCCAGCAGCGCGGGCTTCGGGCAGTTCTTC. Its translation is CASSAGFGQFF.

This clonotype has just a few counts. J is TRBJ2-7 and V is TRBV7-9; TRBD1 or TRBD2 may be the D gene (7 bases each). CDR1 and CDR2 (germline): SEHNR, FQNEAQ (reference sequence). V was clipped by 0 bases and J by 1 base, with 16 bases between them. This CDR3 is 17 amino acids long. CDR3 DNA: TGTGCCAGCAGCTTAGCCCCCAGGGGGGGTAGGTCCTACGAGCAGTACTTC. Translating gives CASSLAPRGGRSYEQYF.

This clonotype was observed a few times. The genes are TRBV5-6 and TRBJ2-1; D remains unclear. This CDR3 has 16 residues. V gave up 3 bases and J gave up 3 bases, with 16 bases separating them. CDR1 SGHDT and CDR2 YYEEEE come from the germline V gene. The chain's CDR3 is CASSSRRMTVYNEQFF. The CDR3 bases are TGTGCCAGCAGCTCTCGACGGATGACGGTCTACAATGAGCAGTTCTTC.

This clonotype has a count of ten or more. The rearrangement uses TRBV11-2 and TRBJ2-3; D is uncertain. The CDR3 covers 15 residues. Trimming took off 5 bases at V and 4 bases at J, with 16 bases between the two ends. CDR1 is SGHAT and CDR2 is FQNNGV in the germline V gene. As DNA, the CDR3 is TGTGCCAGCAGCAAAGGGTACTGGTTGGCAGATACGCAGTATTTT. This gives the protein CASSKGYWLADTQYF.

This clonotype was seen repeatedly, ten times or more. The chain recombines TRBV2 with TRBJ2-3; maybe TRBD2 (5 bases). Looked up from germline, CDR1 is SNHLY and CDR2 is FYNNEI. The length of the CDR3 is 11 residues. The V end lost 7 bases, the J end lost 10 bases, and 12 bases lay between the germline ends. The CDR3 sequence is CASKGSGSQYF. As DNA, the CDR3 is TGTGCCAGCAAGGGATCGGGGTCGCAGTATTTT.

With respect to this clonotype: Given a much more abundant clone one base away, this may be a read error. The chain joins TRBV30 to TRBJ2-3; the match to TRBD2 covers 7 bases. CDR3 length: 10 amino acids. CDR1 and CDR2 from the germline V gene are GTSNPN and SVGIG (reference sequence). The CDR3 reads CAGGGDTQYF. DNA for the CDR3: TGCGCCGGGGGAGGGGATACGCAGTATTTT.

This clonotype was seen a handful of times. The chain uses TRBV6-1 and TRBJ2-7; 8 positions match TRBD2. The V and J ends lost 6 bases and 3 bases, in that order; junction bases with no gene match: 10. Germline CDR1 and CDR2: MNHNS and SASEGT. The CDR3 covers 15 residues. The CDR3 reads CASSGGGGGGYEQYF. The CDR3 region has the DNA TGTGCCAGCAGCGGGGGGGGGGGGGGGGGCTACGAGCAGTACTTC.

This clonotype was observed at least ten times. J is TRBJ1-4 and V is TRBV28; 9 bases match TRBD1. Trimming cost V 6 bases and J 7 bases; bases outside gene matches: 15. Germline V gene sequence: CDR1 MDHEN, CDR2 SYDVKM. CDR3 size: 17 residues. For the CDR3, the DNA is TGTGCCAGCAGCCACCTTCTCCGGGGGACAGGGTTTGAAAAACTGTTTTTT. It is translated as CASSHLLRGTGFEKLFF.

Many counts were recorded for this clonotype. The V and J genes are TRBV11-2 and TRBJ2-3; TRBD2 matches 11 bases. The CDR3 is 17 amino acids. Germline assignment: CDR1 SGHAT and CDR2 FQNNGV. After removal of 1 base from V and 3 bases from J, the junction contained 6 bases not matched to a gene. The DNA of the CDR3 is TGTGCCAGCAGCTTAGTCCTTAGCGGGGGGGCGACAGATACGCAGTATTTT. It is translated as CASSLVLSGGATDTQYF.

The chain is built from TRBV6-1 and TRBJ1-4; D remains unclear. There are 16 residues in the CDR3. The germline V gene has CDR1 MNHNS and CDR2 SASEGT. V was pared by 7 bases and J by 4 bases, with 19 bases between. Here the CDR3 reads CASKSTRGADNEKLFF. CDR3 bases: TGTGCCAGCAAATCCACCCGCGGAGCTGATAATGAAAAACTGTTTTTT.

This clonotype was seen a few times. One end of the junction fails to match germline, which may point to a read error. The J gene is TRBJ2-5, the V gene TRBV20-1; 9 nucleotides agree with TRBD1. The germline V gene has CDR1 DFQATT and CDR2 SNEGSKA (reference sequence). The CDR3 covers 14 residues. The CDR3 sequence is CSAGAGTGRETQYF. DNA of the CDR3: TGCAGTGCTGGCGCCGGGACAGGGCGGGAGACCCAATACTTC.

V usage is TRBV7-9 and J usage is TRBJ1-1; D remains ambiguous. Trimming shortened V by 6 bases and J by 0 bases, and 11 bases separated the two germline ends. The germline V gene encodes CDR1 SEHNR and CDR2 FQNEAQ (reference sequence). This CDR3 is 14 amino acids long. CDR3 region: CASRGEHMNTEAFF. CDR3 DNA: TGTGCCAGCAGAGGAGAACACATGAACACTGAAGCTTTCTTT.

DNA for the CDR3: TGTGCCAGCAGTCATACGACAGGGGAGTCTAACTATGGCTACACCTTC. It translates to CASSHTTGESNYGYTF. The rearrangement joins TRBV28 to TRBJ1-2; 8 bases match TRBD1. Germline values: CDR1 MDHEN, CDR2 SYDVKM. Trimming removed 5 bases from V and 0 bases from J; junction bases left unmatched: 8. There are 16 residues in the CDR3.

The sample holds a few counts of this clonotype. The chain couples TRBV7-9 to TRBJ1-4; 8 bases agree with TRBD1. Losses at the gene ends were 5 bases for V and 7 bases for J; bases not matched to a gene: 6. CDR3 length equals 14 residues. The germline V gene has CDR1 SEHNR and CDR2 FQNEAQ (reference sequence). This chain's CDR3 is CASSDGTGAEKLFF. The CDR3 nucleotides are TGTGCCAGCAGCGACGGGACAGGCGCTGAAAAACTGTTTTTT.

The sample holds many counts of this clonotype. The chain is built from TRBV2 and TRBJ1-2; the match to TRBD1 covers 10 bases. Germline values: CDR1 SNHLY, CDR2 FYNNEI. There are 14 residues in the CDR3. V lost 7 bases, J lost 6 bases, and 8 bases stayed unmatched. CDR3 protein: CASKGTGVHHGYTF. CDR3 nucleotides: TGTGCCAGCAAAGGGACAGGGGTGCATCATGGCTACACCTTC.

The gene calls are TRBV7-2 and TRBJ1-3, with D possibly TRBD1 on 5 matching bases. From germline, CDR1 is SGHTA and CDR2 FQGNSA. V was shortened by 1 base and J by 3 bases, with 13 bases between the two germline ends. The length of the CDR3 is 16 residues. CDR3 bases: TGTGCCAGCAGCTTAGAATTCGGGGCAGTTGGAAACACCATATATTTT. Residues: CASSLEFGAVGNTIYF.

Ten or more counts support this clonotype. V and J are TRBV2 and TRBJ2-1; D gene ambiguous. Germline loops: CDR1 SNHLY, CDR2 FYNNEI. This CDR3 is 11 amino acids long. V was pared by 4 bases and J by 8 bases, with 6 bases between. CDR3 DNA: TGTGCCAGCAGTGGGGTCTATGAGCAGTTCTTC. This gives the protein CASSGVYEQFF.

This clonotype was seen at least ten times. The chain is built from TRBV27 and TRBJ1-2; D is uncertain. The CDR3 is made up of 17 amino acids. Germline assignment: CDR1 MNHEY and CDR2 SMNVEV (reference sequence). V gave up 5 bases and J gave up 3 bases, with 22 bases separating them. For the CDR3, the DNA is TGTGCCAGCAGTGAACAAAAAGGTCTCTCGTTGGACTATGGCTACACCTTC. Translated, it gives CASSEQKGLSLDYGYTF.

In this sample, this clonotype turned up a few times. The chain has TRBV6-1 and TRBJ1-1; no clear D. V dropped 9 bases and J dropped 4 bases, with 12 bases sitting between them. CDR1 and CDR2 from the germline V gene are MNHNS and SASEGT. This CDR3 region has 12 residues. The CDR3 spells CASRRTSTEAFF. Here the CDR3 DNA reads TGTGCCAGTAGGAGAACCAGCACTGAAGCTTTCTTT.

This clonotype has just a few counts. The gene calls are TRBV10-1 and TRBJ2-7; weak D call: TRBD1 (6 bases). The germline gives CDR1 WNHNN, CDR2 SYGVQD (reference sequence). CDR3 size: 13 residues. Trimming stripped 7 bases from V and 5 bases from J, with 15 bases between. CDR3 sequence reads: CASNSEQGNEQYF. DNA for the CDR3: TGCGCCAGCAATTCAGAACAGGGAAACGAGCAGTACTTC.

A remark on this clonotype: As the CDR3 is not closed by the conserved phenylalanine or tryptophan, this likely results from a read error. The DNA is omitted, as the CDR3 cannot be located on it reliably, and the CDR3 follows TCRdb's listing. The chain links TRBV18 to TRBJ1-6; the D segment call TRBD1 is taken from the table without a DNA check. CDR1 and CDR2 from the germline V gene are KGHSH and LQKENI. Ends included, the CDR3 has 13 residues. CDR3 sequence reads: CASSHGQENMLGL.

This clonotype appeared many times. The gene calls are TRBV27 and TRBJ1-6; D remains unclear. In germline, CDR1 is MNHEY, CDR2 SMNVEV (reference sequence). The CDR3 totals 14 residues. V was cut by 2 bases and J by 7 bases, with 9 bases left in between. DNA for the CDR3: TGTGCCAGCAGTTTAACGGCGGGGAATTCACCCCTCCACTTT. Amino acids: CASSLTAGNSPLHF.